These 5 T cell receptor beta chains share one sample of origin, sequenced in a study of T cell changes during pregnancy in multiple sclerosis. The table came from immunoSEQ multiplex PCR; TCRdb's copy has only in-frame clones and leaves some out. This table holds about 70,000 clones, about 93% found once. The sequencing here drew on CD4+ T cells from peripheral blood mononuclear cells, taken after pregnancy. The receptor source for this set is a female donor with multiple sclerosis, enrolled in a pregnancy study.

CDR3 sequence: CASSHGETQYF. The CDR3 region has the DNA TGTGCCAGTAGCCACGGGGAGACCCAGTACTTC. The V gene is TRBV19, the J gene TRBJ2-5; D not resolved. The length of the CDR3 is 11 residues. The V gene lost 6 bases and the J gene lost 5 bases, with 7 bases spanning the gap. The germline V gene has CDR1 LNHDA and CDR2 SQIVND (reference sequence).

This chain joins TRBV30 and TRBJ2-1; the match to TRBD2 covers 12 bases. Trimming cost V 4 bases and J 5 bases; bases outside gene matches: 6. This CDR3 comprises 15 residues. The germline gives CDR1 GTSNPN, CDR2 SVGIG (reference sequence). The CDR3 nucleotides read TGTGCCTGGACTAGCGGGAGGGGAGGGAACAATGAGCAGTTCTTC. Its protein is CAWTSGRGGNNEQFF. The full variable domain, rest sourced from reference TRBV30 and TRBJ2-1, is SQTIHQWPATLVQPVGSPLSLECTVEGTSNPNLYWYRQAAGRGLQLLFYSVGIGQISSEVPQNLSASRPQDRQFILSSKKLLLSDSGFYLCAWTSGRGGNNEQFFGPGTRLTVL.

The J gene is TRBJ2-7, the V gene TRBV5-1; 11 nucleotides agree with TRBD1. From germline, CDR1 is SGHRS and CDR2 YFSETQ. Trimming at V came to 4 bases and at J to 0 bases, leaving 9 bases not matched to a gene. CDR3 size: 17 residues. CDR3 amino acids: CASSLPGQGAFSYEQYF. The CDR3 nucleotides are TGCGCCAGCAGCCTACCCGGACAGGGGGCTTTCTCCTACGAGCAGTACTTC. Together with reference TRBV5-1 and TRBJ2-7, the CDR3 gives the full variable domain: KAGVTQTPRYLIKTRGQQVTLSCSPISGHRSVSWYQQTPGQGLQFLFEYFSETQRNKGNFPGRFSGRQFSNSRSEMNVSTLELGDSALYLCASSLPGQGAFSYEQYFGPGTRLTVT.

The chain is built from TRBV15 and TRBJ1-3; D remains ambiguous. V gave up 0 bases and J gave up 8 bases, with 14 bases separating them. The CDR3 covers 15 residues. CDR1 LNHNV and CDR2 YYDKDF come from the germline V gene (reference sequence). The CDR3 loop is CATSRDRLWRDTIYF. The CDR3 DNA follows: TGTGCCACCAGCAGAGACAGGCTTTGGCGGGACACCATATATTTT.

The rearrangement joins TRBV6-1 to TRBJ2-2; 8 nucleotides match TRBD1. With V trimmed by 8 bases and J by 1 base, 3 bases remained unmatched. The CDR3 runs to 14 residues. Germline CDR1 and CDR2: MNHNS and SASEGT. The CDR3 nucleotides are TGTGCCAGCGTCAGGGGGCAGAACACCGGGGAGCTGTTTTTT. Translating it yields CASVRGQNTGELFF.